One sample yielded the 22 T cell receptor beta chains listed below, sequenced in a study of CD8+ T cells in alopecia areata. Investigators isolated RNA and reverse transcribed it into cDNA to act as the sequencing template. Sequenced by immunoSEQ multiplex PCR; TCRdb stores in-frame clones only, minus some. The table shows about 150,000 clones, with around half occurring only once. The sample consisted of CD8+ T cells sorted from blood, taken at week 0. The receptors originated from a human donor with alopecia areata.

The table lists this clone with a few counts. The rearrangement joins TRBV27 to TRBJ1-6; D call uncertain. V shed 0 bases and J shed 4 bases, with 10 bases lying between them. Germline CDR1 is MNHEY and CDR2 is SMNVEV (reference sequence). The CDR3 runs 16 residues. This chain's CDR3 is CASSLSAEIYNSPLHF. CDR3 DNA sequence: TGTGCCAGCAGTTTATCGGCTGAAATATATAATTCACCCCTCCACTTT.

In its sample, this clone was seen a few times. V and J are TRBV30 and TRBJ2-1; tentatively, D is TRBD1 (6 bases). The germline gives CDR1 GTSNPN, CDR2 SVGIG (reference sequence). The V end was cut by 3 bases, the J end by 9 bases, with 15 bases between. The CDR3 has 13 amino acids. The CDR3 DNA reads TGTGCCTGGAGGGTGGGCAGGGGAAGTGAGCAGTTCTTC. Amino acids: CAWRVGRGSEQFF.

The chain couples TRBV9 to TRBJ2-5; possible D gene TRBD1, 6 bases. The J call may not be correct, given that the DNA end is closer to TRBJ2-7. Looked up from germline, CDR1 is SGDLS and CDR2 is YYNGEE. This CDR3 has 14 residues. The CDR3 loop reads CASSPGDGTYEQYF. CDR3 coding DNA: TGTGCCAGCAGCCCAGGGGACGGAACCTACGAGCAGTACTTC.

This clone was seen only once. V and J are TRBV14 and TRBJ2-6, with TRBD1 matching 8 bases. CDR1 is SGHDN and CDR2 is FVKESK in the germline V gene. V trimming: 2 bases; J trimming: 11 bases; junction bases outside the gene matches: 2. The CDR3 runs to 13 residues. The CDR3 here is CASSQSQGDVLTF. The CDR3 nucleotides read TGTGCCAGCAGCCAATCACAGGGGGACGTCCTGACTTTC. The whole variable domain, remainder taken from reference TRBV14 and TRBJ2-6, is EAGVTQFPSHSVIEKGQTVTLRCDPISGHDNLYWYRRVMGKEIKFLLHFVKESKQDESGMPNNRFLAERTGGTYSTLKVQPAELEDSGVYFCASSQSQGDVLTFGAGSRLTVL.

In nucleotides, the CDR3 is TGTGCCAGTACCCCGGAATGGCGGGACAATGAGCAGTTCTTC. Residues: CASTPEWRDNEQFF. V is TRBV19 and J is TRBJ2-1, with D perhaps matching TRBD2 (5 bases). Trimming removed 7 bases from V and 5 bases from J, with 15 bases in between. The V gene's germline CDR1 is LNHDA and CDR2 SQIVND (reference sequence). This CDR3 is built from 14 residues.

J is TRBJ1-2 and V is TRBV29-1; D unclear. V lost 1 base to trimming and J lost 2 bases, with 5 bases between them. The germline CDR1 and CDR2 sequences are SQVTM and ANQGSEA. This CDR3 is 12 amino acids long. The CDR3 loop is CSVEGQNYGYTF. As DNA, the CDR3 is TGCAGCGTTGAAGGCCAGAACTATGGCTACACCTTC.

With regard to this clone: Other DNA sequences from this sample encode an identical CDR3 as well. The rearrangement uses TRBV29-1 and TRBJ1-2, with D unresolved. V lost 3 bases, J lost 4 bases, and 6 bases lay in between. Germline V gene lookup returns CDR1 SQVTM and CDR2 ANQGSEA. The CDR3 runs to 11 residues. CDR3 in amino acids: CSVDLGYGYTF. Written as DNA, the CDR3 is TGCAGCGTTGATCTCGGCTATGGCTACACCTTC.

The genes are TRBV13 and TRBJ2-7; 8 bases are a match to TRBD1. This CDR3 has 14 residues. Germline CDR1 reads PRHDT; CDR2 reads FYEKMQ (reference sequence). Trimming removed 0 bases from V and 2 bases from J; junction bases left unmatched: 0. CDR3 in DNA: TGTGCCAGCAGCTTAGGACAGGGGGCCTACGAGCAGTACTTC. The encoded protein is CASSLGQGAYEQYF.

This clone turned up a few times. The chain uses TRBV29-1 and TRBJ2-3, with D possibly TRBD2 on 6 matching bases. V was trimmed by 5 bases and J by 0 bases, leaving 12 bases between them. CDR3 length equals 14 residues. Germline values: CDR1 SQVTM, CDR2 ANQGSEA. CDR3 in DNA: TGCAGCGTTAACCCCAGCGGGAGCACAGATACGCAGTATTTT. It encodes CSVNPSGSTDTQYF.

The genes are TRBV9 and TRBJ2-7, with TRBD2 matching 12 bases. Looked up from germline, CDR1 is SGDLS and CDR2 is YYNGEE. The junction had 7 bases not matched to a gene; V was cut back by 3 bases and J by 3 bases. CDR3 size: 16 residues. CDR3 region: CASSARLAGAVYEQYF. Here the CDR3 DNA reads TGTGCCAGCAGCGCCCGACTAGCGGGGGCCGTCTACGAGCAGTACTTC. The full variable domain, in which reference TRBV9 and TRBJ2-7 provide the parts outside the CDR3, is DSGVTQTPKHLITATGQRVTLRCSPRSGDLSVYWYQQSLDQGLQFLIQYYNGEERAKGNILERFSAQQFPDLHSELNLSSLELGDSALYFCASSARLAGAVYEQYFGPGTRLTVT.

The chain couples TRBV30 to TRBJ2-7, with D maybe TRBD1 (6 bases). Germline V gene lookup returns CDR1 GTSNPN and CDR2 SVGIG (reference sequence). This CDR3 is 11 amino acids long. Trimming removed 1 base at V and 6 bases at J, with 7 bases between. CDR3 DNA: TGTGCCTGGAGTGGAGGGGGCGAGCAGTACTTC. Protein: CAWSGGGEQYF.

Comment on this clone: This sample includes further DNA sequences coding for the same CDR3. CDR3 in amino acids: CSAGDREETQYF. The CDR3 DNA follows: TGCAGCGCTGGGGACAGAGAAGAGACCCAGTACTTC. This chain links TRBV29-1 with TRBJ2-5; TRBD1 matches 7 bases. Trimming cost V 7 bases and J 3 bases; bases outside gene matches: 5. The CDR3 totals 12 residues. Germline V gene sequence: CDR1 SQVTM, CDR2 ANQGSEA.

A few counts support this clone. The genes are TRBV6-5 and TRBJ2-5, with 8 bases identical to TRBD2. CDR1 and CDR2 (germline): MNHEY, SVGAGI. After removal of 8 bases from V and 3 bases from J, the junction contained 2 bases not matched to a gene. This CDR3 has 12 amino acids. The CDR3 DNA reads as TGTGCCAGCCGGACTAGCAAAGAGACCCAGTACTTC. It specifies CASRTSKETQYF.

This clone came up a few times. This chain joins TRBV30 and TRBJ1-2; D might be TRBD1 (6 bases). V was pared by 8 bases and J by 3 bases, with 19 bases between. This CDR3 is built from 14 residues. The germline V gene has CDR1 GTSNPN and CDR2 SVGIG (reference sequence). DNA of the CDR3: TGTGCCAGTAGTATGAGGCGACAGGACTATGGCTACACCTTC. It is translated as CASSMRRQDYGYTF. Full variable domain (rest looked up from reference TRBV30 and TRBJ1-2): SQTIHQWPATLVQPVGSPLSLECTVEGTSNPNLYWYRQAAGRGLQLLFYSVGIGQISSEVPQNLSASRPQDRQFILSSKKLLLSDSGFYLCASSMRRQDYGYTFGSGTRLTVV.

About this clone itself: A much more abundant neighbour one base away suggests this may be a read error. The gene calls are TRBV6-4 and TRBJ2-3; 11 bases are shared with TRBD2. The J segment lost 1 base and the V segment lost 4 bases, leaving 1 base of the junction unmatched. Per the germline V gene, CDR1 is MRHNA and CDR2 is SNTAGT. The CDR3 consists of 15 residues. The chain's CDR3 is CASSVLAGGTDTQYF. Written as DNA, the CDR3 is TGTGCCAGCAGTGTACTAGCGGGGGGCACAGATACGCAGTATTTT.

The chain joins TRBV9 to TRBJ1-1, with 7 bases identical to TRBD1. Germline CDR1 is SGDLS and CDR2 is YYNGEE. J was trimmed by 0 bases and V by 1 base; bases with no gene match: 6. This CDR3 comprises 16 residues. The CDR3 coding sequence is TGTGCCAGCAGCGTAAACCCTGACAGGGTGAACACTGAAGCTTTCTTT. This sequence encodes CASSVNPDRVNTEAFF. Based on the CDR3 plus reference TRBV9 and TRBJ1-1, the full variable domain is DSGVTQTPKHLITATGQRVTLRCSPRSGDLSVYWYQQSLDQGLQFLIQYYNGEERAKGNILERFSAQQFPDLHSELNLSSLELGDSALYFCASSVNPDRVNTEAFFGQGTRLTVV.

The V and J genes are TRBV11-2 and TRBJ2-1; 7 positions agree with TRBD1. The CDR3 length is 13 residues. Germline assignment: CDR1 SGHAT and CDR2 FQNNGV. Unmatched junction bases numbered 6, after V lost 4 bases and J lost 9 bases. DNA for the CDR3: TGTGCCAGCAGCTCGAAGACAGGGACTGAGCAGTTCTTC. Protein sequence: CASSSKTGTEQFF.

This clone was counted once. The chain uses TRBV15 and TRBJ2-7; TRBD2 matches 10 bases. This CDR3 contains 16 residues. Germline V gives CDR1 LNHNV, CDR2 YYDKDF (reference sequence). Germline trimming cut 3 bases from V and 3 bases from J; bases unmatched to any gene: 8. The CDR3 loop reads CATSSLTSGVIYEQYF. CDR3 DNA sequence: TGTGCCACCAGCAGCTTAACTAGCGGGGTCATCTACGAGCAGTACTTC.

This clone was recorded a few times. The rearrangement joins TRBV27 to TRBJ1-4; the D gene is possibly TRBD1 (5 bases). Germline V gene sequence: CDR1 MNHEY, CDR2 SMNVEV (reference sequence). This CDR3 is built from 13 residues. The V gene lost 6 bases and the J gene lost 6 bases, with 11 bases spanning the gap. The chain's CDR3 is CASRLRGDEKLFF. Here the CDR3 DNA reads TGTGCCAGCAGGCTAAGGGGAGATGAAAAACTGTTTTTT.

In regard to this clone: This specimen includes other DNA sequences encoding the same CDR3. The chain uses TRBV29-1 and TRBJ1-1, with D possibly being TRBD1 (5 bases). The germline CDR1 and CDR2 sequences are SQVTM and ANQGSEA. The germline V and J ends were trimmed by 3 bases and 5 bases, with 7 bases remaining between them. The CDR3 has 11 amino acids. CDR3 protein: CSVEGGTEAFF. Written as DNA, the CDR3 is TGCAGCGTTGAGGGGGGAACTGAAGCTTTCTTT. Complete variable domain (other parts from reference TRBV29-1 and TRBJ1-1): SAVISQKPSRDICQRGTSLTIQCQVDSQVTMMFWYRQQPGQSLTLIATANQGSEATYESGFVIDKFPISRPNLTFSTLTVSNMSPEDSSIYLCSVEGGTEAFFGQGTRLTVV.

Comment on this clone: The sample contains more than one DNA sequence encoding this CDR3. The gene calls are TRBV14 and TRBJ1-5; D unresolved. Germline loops: CDR1 SGHDN, CDR2 FVKESK. V lost 1 base and J lost 4, with 5 bases in between. The CDR3 sequence is 13 residues long. In nucleotides, the CDR3 is TGTGCCAGCAGCCAAGGATGGAATCAGCCCCAGCATTTT. Protein product: CASSQGWNQPQHF.

The table lists this clone with a few counts. The rearrangement uses TRBV28 and TRBJ2-4; D is perhaps TRBD2 (8 bases). Between the trimmed V and J ends, which lost 5 bases and 8 bases, there was a span of 22 bases. The CDR3 runs 16 residues. Looked up from germline, CDR1 is MDHEN and CDR2 is SYDVKM. The CDR3 DNA sequence: TGTGCCAGCAGTCCACGGGGGGGGACAGTCGAAGACATTCAGTACTTC. Its protein product is CASSPRGGTVEDIQYF.